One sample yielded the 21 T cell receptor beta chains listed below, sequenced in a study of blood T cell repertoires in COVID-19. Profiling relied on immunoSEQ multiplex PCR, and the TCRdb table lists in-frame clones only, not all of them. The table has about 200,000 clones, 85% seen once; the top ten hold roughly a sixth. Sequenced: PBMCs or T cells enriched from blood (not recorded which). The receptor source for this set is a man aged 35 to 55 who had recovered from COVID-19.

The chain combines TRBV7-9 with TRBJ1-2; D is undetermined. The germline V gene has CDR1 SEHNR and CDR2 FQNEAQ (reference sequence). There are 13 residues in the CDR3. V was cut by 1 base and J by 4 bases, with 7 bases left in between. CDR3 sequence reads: CASSLVSFYGYTF. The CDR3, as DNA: TGTGCCAGCAGCTTAGTTAGCTTCTATGGCTACACCTTC. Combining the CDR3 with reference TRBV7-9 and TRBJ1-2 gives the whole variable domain DTGVSQNPRHKITKRGQNVTFRCDPISEHNRLYWYRQTLGQGPEFLTYFQNEAQLEKSRLLSDRFSAERPKGSFSTLEIQRTEQGDSAMYLCASSLVSFYGYTFGSGTRLTVV.

The CDR3 here is CASRQGLNQPQHF. The CDR3 DNA reads TGCGCCAGCAGACAGGGGCTCAATCAGCCCCAGCATTTT. The J gene is TRBJ1-5, the V gene TRBV10-2, with 7 bases that match TRBD1. The germline gives CDR1 WSHSY, CDR2 SAAADI. J was trimmed by 3 bases and V by 6 bases; bases with no gene match: 2. The CDR3 runs to 13 residues.

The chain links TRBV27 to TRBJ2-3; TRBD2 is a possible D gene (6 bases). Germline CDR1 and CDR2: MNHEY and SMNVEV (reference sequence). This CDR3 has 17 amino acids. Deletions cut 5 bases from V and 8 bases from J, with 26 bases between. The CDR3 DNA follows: TGTGCCAGCAGTAACACCCGAGGGACTGCTGCACAGACTACGCAGTATTTT. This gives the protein CASSNTRGTAAQTTQYF.

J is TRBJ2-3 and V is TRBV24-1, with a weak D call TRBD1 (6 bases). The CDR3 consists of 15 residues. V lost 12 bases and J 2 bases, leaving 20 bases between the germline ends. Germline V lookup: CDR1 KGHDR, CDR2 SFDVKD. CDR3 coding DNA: TGTGCCCACCAAAGGTGGGACACTCACACAGATACGCAGTATTTT. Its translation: CAHQRWDTHTDTQYF.

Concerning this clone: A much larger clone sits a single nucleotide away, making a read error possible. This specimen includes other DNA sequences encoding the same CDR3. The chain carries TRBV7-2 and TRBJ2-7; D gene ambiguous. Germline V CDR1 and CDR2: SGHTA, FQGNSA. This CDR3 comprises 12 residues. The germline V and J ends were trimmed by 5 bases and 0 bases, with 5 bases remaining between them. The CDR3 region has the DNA TGTGCCAGCAGCCTGAGCTCCTACGAGCAGTACTTC. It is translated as CASSLSSYEQYF.

DNA for the CDR3: TGCGCCAGCAGCCAAGATGTGAGGACACTCTACTCTGGGGCCAACGTCCTGACTTTC. It yields the protein CASSQDVRTLYSGANVLTF. The chain links TRBV4-3 to TRBJ2-6; D perhaps matches TRBD1 (5 bases). V was cut by 0 bases and J by 0 bases, with 15 bases left in between. The germline V gene encodes CDR1 LGHNA and CDR2 YSLEER. The CDR3 covers 19 residues.

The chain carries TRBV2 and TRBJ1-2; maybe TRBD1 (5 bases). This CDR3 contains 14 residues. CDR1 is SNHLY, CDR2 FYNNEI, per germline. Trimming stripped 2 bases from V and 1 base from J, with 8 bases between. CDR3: CASSETGVNYGYTF. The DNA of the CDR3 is TGTGCCAGCAGTGAAACGGGGGTTAACTATGGCTACACCTTC.

CDR3 region: CASSHWGQGRTEAFF. CDR3 sequence (DNA): TGTGCCAGCAGCCATTGGGGACAGGGAAGAACTGAAGCTTTCTTT. The genes are TRBV3-1 (or the pseudogene TRBV3-2) and TRBJ1-1, with 9 positions matching TRBD1. The CDR3 has 15 residues. CDR1 is LGHDT, CDR2 YNNKEL, per germline (reference sequence). The V and J ends lost 3 bases and 5 bases, in that order; junction bases with no gene match: 7.

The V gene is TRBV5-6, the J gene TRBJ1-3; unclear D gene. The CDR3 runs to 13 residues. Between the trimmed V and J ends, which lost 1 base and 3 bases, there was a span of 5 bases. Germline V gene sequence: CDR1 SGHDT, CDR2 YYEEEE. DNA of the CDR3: TGTGCCAGCAGCTTGCCGGTTGGAAACACCATATATTTT. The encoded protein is CASSLPVGNTIYF.

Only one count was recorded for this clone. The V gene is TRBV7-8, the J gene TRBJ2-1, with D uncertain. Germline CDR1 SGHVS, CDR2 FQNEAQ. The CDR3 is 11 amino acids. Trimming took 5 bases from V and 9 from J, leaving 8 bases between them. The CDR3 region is CASSPRVEQFF. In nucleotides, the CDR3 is TGTGCCAGCAGCCCCCGAGTTGAGCAGTTCTTC.

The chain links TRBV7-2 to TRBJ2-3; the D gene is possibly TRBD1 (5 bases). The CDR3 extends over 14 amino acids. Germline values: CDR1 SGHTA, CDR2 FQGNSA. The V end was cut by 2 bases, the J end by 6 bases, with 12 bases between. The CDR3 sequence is CASSLNPNRDTQYF. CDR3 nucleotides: TGTGCCAGCAGCTTAAACCCGAACAGGGATACGCAGTATTTT.

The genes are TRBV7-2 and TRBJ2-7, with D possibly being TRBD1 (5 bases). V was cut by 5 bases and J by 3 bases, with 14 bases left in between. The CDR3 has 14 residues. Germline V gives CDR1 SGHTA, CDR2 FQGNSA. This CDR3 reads CASSPLFTGYEQYF. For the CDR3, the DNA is TGTGCCAGCAGCCCCCTCTTTACAGGCTACGAGCAGTACTTC. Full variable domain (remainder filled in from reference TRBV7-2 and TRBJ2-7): GAGVSQSPSNKVTEKGKDVELRCDPISGHTALYWYRQSLGQGLEFLIYFQGNSAPDKSGLPSDRFSAERTGGSVSTLTIQRTQQEDSAVYLCASSPLFTGYEQYFGPGTRLTVT.

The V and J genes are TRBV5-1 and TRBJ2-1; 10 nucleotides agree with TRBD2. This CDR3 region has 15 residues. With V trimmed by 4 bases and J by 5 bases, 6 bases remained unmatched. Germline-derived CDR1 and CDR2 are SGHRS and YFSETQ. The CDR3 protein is CASSPTSGYNNEQFF. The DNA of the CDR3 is TGCGCCAGCAGCCCGACTAGCGGGTACAACAATGAGCAGTTCTTC.

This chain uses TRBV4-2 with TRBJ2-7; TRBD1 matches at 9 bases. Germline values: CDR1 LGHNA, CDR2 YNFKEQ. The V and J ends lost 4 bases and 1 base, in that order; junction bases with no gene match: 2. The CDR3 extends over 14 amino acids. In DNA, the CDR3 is TGTGCCAGCAGCCGGGACAGGGCATCCTACGAGCAGTACTTC. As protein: CASSRDRASYEQYF.

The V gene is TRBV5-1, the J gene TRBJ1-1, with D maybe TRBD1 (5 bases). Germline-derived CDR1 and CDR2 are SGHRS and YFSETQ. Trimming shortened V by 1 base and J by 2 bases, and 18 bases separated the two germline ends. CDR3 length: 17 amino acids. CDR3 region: CASSLFVLGQSNTEAFF. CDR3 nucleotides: TGCGCCAGCAGCTTGTTTGTTCTGGGGCAGAGCAACACTGAAGCTTTCTTT.

The CDR3 nucleotides are TGTGCCAGCAGCATATCAGGGGGCACTGAAGCTTTCTTT. Protein sequence: CASSISGGTEAFF. The chain carries TRBV9 and TRBJ1-1, with 7 positions matching TRBD1. Per germline, CDR1 SGDLS and CDR2 YYNGEE. The CDR3 spans 13 residues. Trimming took 4 bases from V and 4 from J; bases not matched to a gene: 4. Drawing the rest from reference TRBV9 and TRBJ1-1, the complete variable domain is DSGVTQTPKHLITATGQRVTLRCSPRSGDLSVYWYQQSLDQGLQFLIQYYNGEERAKGNILERFSAQQFPDLHSELNLSSLELGDSALYFCASSISGGTEAFFGQGTRLTVV.

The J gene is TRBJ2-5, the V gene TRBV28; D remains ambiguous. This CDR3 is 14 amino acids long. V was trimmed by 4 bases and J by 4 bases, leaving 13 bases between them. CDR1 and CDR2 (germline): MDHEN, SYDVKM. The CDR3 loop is CASSSSGLRETQYF. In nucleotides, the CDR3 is TGTGCCAGCAGTTCATCAGGATTGCGAGAGACCCAGTACTTC.

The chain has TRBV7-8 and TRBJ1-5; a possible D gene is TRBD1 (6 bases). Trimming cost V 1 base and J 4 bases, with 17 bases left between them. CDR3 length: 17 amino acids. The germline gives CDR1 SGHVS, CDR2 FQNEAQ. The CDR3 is CASSLVGRGVWNQPQHF. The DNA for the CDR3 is TGTGCCAGCAGCTTAGTTGGCAGGGGAGTATGGAATCAGCCCCAGCATTTT. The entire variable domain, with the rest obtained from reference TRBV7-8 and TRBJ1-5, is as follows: GAGVSQSPRYKVAKRGQDVALRCDPISGHVSLFWYQQALGQGPEFLTYFQNEAQLDKSGLPSDRFFAERPEGSVSTLKIQRTQQEDSAVYLCASSLVGRGVWNQPQHFGDGTRLSIL.

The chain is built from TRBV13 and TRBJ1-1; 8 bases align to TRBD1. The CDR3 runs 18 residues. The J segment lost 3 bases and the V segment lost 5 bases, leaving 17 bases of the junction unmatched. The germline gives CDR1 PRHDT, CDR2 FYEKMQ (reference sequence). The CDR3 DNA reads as TGTGCCAGCAGCCCACAGGTGAACAGGGGGTCAAGTGACACTGAAGCTTTCTTT. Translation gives CASSPQVNRGSSDTEAFF.

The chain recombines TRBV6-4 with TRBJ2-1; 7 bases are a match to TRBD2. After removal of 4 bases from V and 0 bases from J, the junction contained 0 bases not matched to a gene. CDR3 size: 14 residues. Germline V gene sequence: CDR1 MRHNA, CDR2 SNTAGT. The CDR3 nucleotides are TGTGCCAGCAGTGTAGCGGGCTCCTACAATGAGCAGTTCTTC. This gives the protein CASSVAGSYNEQFF.

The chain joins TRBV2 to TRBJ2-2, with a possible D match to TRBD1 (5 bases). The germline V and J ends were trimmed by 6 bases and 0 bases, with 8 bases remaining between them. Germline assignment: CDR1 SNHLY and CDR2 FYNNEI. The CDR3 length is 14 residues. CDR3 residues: CASRTGANTGELFF. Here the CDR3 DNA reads TGTGCCAGCAGAACAGGAGCGAACACCGGGGAGCTGTTTTTT.